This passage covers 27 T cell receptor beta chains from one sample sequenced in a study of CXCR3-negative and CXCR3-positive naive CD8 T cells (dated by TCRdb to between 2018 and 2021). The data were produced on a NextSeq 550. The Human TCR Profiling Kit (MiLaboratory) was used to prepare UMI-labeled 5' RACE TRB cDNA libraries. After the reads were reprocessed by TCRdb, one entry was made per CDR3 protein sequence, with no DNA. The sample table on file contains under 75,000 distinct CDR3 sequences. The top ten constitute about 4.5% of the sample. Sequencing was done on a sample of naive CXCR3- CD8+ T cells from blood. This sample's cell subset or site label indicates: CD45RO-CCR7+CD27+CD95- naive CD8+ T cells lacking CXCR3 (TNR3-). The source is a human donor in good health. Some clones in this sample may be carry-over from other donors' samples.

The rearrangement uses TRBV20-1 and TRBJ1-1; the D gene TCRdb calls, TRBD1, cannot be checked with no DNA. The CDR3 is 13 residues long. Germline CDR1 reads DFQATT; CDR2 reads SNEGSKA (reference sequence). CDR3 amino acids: CSASPGRIAEAFF.

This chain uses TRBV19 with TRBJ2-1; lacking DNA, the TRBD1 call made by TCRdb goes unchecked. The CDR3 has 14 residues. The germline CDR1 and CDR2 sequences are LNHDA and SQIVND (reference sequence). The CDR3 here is CASSIFRGPDEQFF.

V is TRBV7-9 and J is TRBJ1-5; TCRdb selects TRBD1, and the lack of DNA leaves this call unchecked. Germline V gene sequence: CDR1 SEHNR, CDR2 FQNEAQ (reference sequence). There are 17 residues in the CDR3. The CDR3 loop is CASSRTDINPKNQPQHF.

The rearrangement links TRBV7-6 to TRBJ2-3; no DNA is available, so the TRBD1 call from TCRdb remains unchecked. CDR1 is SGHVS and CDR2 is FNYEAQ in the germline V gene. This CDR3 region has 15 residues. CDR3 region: CASSPGFTSTDTQYF.

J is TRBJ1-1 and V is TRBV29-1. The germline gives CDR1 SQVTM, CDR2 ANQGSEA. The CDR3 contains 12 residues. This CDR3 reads CSVEDASPEAFF.

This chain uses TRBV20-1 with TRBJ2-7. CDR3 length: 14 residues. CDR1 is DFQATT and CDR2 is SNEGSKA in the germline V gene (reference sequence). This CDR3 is CSAKGPGSIHEQYF.

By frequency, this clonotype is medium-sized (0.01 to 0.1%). This chain's CDR3 is CASSARGPANYGYTF. The chain couples TRBV10-1 to TRBJ1-2; TCRdb reports TRBD1, a call that lacks DNA to check it against. Germline assignment: CDR1 WNHNN and CDR2 SYGVQD (reference sequence). The CDR3 spans 15 residues.

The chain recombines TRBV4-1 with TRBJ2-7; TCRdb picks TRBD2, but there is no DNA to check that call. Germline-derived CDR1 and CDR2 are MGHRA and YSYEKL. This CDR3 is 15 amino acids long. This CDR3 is CASSQTSGAAYEQYF.

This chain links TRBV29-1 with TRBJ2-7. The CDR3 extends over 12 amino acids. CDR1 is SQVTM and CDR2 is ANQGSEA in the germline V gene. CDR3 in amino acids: CSVEDELGEQYF.

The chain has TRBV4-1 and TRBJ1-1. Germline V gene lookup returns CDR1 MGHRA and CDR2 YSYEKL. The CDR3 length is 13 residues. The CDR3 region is CASSQDAGVEAFF.

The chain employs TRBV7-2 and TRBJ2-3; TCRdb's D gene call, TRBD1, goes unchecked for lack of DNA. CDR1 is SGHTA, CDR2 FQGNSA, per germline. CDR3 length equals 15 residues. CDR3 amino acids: CASSPSGGAADTQYF.

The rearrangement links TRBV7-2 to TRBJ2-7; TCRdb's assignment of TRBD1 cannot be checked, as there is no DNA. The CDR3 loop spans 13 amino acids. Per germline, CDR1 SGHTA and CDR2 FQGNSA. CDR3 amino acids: CASSQGAGGEQYF.

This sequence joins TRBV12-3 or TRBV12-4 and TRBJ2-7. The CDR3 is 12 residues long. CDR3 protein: CASSNKAYEQYF.

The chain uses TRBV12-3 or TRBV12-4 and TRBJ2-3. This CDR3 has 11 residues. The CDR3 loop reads CASTDTDTQYF.

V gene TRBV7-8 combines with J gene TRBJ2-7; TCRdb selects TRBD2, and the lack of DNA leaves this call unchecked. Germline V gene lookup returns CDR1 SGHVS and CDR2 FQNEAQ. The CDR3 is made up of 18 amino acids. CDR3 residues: CASSLDLEESISSYEQYF.

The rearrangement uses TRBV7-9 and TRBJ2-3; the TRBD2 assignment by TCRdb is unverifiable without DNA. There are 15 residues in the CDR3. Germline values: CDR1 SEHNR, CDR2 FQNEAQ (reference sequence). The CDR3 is CVSSSGLGNTDTQYF. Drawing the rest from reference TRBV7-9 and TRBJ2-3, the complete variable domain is DTGVSQNPRHKITKRGQNVTFRCDPISEHNRLYWYRQTLGQGPEFLTYFQNEAQLEKSRLLSDRFSAERPKGSFSTLEIQRTEQGDSAMYLCVSSSGLGNTDTQYFGPGTRLTVL.

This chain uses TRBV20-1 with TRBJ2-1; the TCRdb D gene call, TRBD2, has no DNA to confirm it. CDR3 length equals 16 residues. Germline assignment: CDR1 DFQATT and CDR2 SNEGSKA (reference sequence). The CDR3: CSASVPFSGDYNEQFF.

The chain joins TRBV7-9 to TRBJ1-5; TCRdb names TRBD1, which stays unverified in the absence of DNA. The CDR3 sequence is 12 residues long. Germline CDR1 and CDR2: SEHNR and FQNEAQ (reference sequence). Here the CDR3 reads CASTTGDQPQHF.

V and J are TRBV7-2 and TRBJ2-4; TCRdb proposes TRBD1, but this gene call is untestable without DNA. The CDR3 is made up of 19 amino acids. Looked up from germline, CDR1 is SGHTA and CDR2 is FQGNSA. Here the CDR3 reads CASSPARGPGIVAKNIQYF.

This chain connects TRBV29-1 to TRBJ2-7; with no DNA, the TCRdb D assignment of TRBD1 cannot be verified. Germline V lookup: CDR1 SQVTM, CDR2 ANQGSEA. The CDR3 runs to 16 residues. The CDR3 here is CSVEGGQGMRSYEQYF.

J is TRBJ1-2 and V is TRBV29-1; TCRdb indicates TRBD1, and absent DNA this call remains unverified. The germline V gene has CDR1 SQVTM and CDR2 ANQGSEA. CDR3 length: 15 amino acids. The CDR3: CSVEDRGGSNYGYTF. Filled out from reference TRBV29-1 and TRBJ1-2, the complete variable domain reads SAVISQKPSRDICQRGTSLTIQCQVDSQVTMMFWYRQQPGQSLTLIATANQGSEATYESGFVIDKFPISRPNLTFSTLTVSNMSPEDSSIYLCSVEDRGGSNYGYTFGSGTRLTVV.

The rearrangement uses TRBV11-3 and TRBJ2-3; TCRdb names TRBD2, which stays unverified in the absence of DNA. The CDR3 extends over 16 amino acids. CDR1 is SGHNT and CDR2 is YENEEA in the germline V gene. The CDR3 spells CASSSPMAGGQDTQYF.

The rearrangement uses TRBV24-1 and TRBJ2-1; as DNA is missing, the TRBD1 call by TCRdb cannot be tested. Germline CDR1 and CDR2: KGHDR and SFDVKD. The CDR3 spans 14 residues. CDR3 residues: CATSGDRLDNEQFF.

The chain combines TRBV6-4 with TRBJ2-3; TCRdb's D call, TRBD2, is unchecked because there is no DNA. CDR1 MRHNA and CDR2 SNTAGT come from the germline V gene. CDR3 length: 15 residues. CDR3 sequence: CASSDKAGGEDTQYF.

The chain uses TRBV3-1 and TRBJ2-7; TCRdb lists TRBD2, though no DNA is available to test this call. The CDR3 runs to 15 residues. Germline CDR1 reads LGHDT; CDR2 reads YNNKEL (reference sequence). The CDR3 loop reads CASSPGLAGGQEQYF.

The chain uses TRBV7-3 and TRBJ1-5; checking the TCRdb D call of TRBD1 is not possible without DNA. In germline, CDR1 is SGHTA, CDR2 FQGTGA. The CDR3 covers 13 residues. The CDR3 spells CASSQGGSQPQHF.

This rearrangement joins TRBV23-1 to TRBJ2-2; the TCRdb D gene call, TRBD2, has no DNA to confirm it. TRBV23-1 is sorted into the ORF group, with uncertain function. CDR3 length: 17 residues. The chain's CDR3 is CASSLPCGGGPPRELFF.